These 3 T cell receptor beta chains were all obtained from the same sample, sequenced in a study of T-cell memory formation after mild COVID-19. TCRdb reanalysed the 5' RACE reads using MiXCR and keeps one entry per CDR3 protein. The sample carries hundreds of thousands of distinct CDR3 sequences, 13% to 15% recorded once. Sequencing used PBMCs or a T cell subset sorted from them (not recorded which). The receptors originated from a man aged 18 to 30 who had mild COVID-19 (a few samples of this study predate the infection). Cell type and time point are not known.

This clonotype came up many times. This rearrangement joins TRBV30 to TRBJ2-3; a possible D gene is TRBD2 (7 bases). The ends were cut back, 2 bases at V and 4 bases at J, with 13 bases in the middle. The CDR3 runs to 14 residues. Germline loops: CDR1 GTSNPN, CDR2 SVGIG (reference sequence). CDR3 coding DNA: TGTGCCTGGAGTATCACGGGGGGCGCAGATACGCAGTATTTT. It encodes CAWSITGGADTQYF.

The sample holds a few counts of this clonotype. This chain links TRBV18 with TRBJ1-5, with 7 positions matching TRBD1. CDR3 size: 13 residues. CDR1 and CDR2 from the germline V gene are KGHSH and LQKENI. The V gene end was trimmed by 3 bases and the J gene end by 4 bases; junction bases not matched to a gene: 0. For the CDR3, the DNA is TGTGCCAGCTCACCGGGACAGAATCAGCCCCAGCATTTT. Its translation is CASSPGQNQPQHF.

The chain recombines TRBV20-1 with TRBJ1-1, with D possibly matching TRBD1 (6 bases). There are 14 residues in the CDR3. The V gene's germline CDR1 is DFQATT and CDR2 SNEGSKA (reference sequence). V lost 3 bases and J 4 bases, leaving 15 bases between the germline ends. The CDR3, as DNA: TGCAGTGCTAGCCGAGGGGGGGGCGGCACTGAAGCTTTCTTT. The encoded protein is CSASRGGGGTEAFF.